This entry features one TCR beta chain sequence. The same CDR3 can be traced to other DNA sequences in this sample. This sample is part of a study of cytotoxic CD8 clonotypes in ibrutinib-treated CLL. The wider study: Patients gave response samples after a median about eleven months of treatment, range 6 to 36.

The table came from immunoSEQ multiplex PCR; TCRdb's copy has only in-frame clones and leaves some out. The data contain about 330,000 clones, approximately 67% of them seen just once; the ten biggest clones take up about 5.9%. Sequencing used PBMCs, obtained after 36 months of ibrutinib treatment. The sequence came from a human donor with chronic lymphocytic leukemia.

The CDR3 here is CASSVGSSGNTIYF. The CDR3 nucleotides are TGTGCCAGCAGCGTCGGGTCCTCTGGAAACACCATATATTTT. The V call is TRBV9, the J call TRBJ1-3; D ambiguous. The CDR3 is made up of 14 amino acids. The V and J ends lost 2 bases and 0 bases respectively, with 6 bases between them. Germline V CDR1 and CDR2: SGDLS, YYNGEE. The variable domain in full, completed from reference TRBV9 and TRBJ1-3, reads DSGVTQTPKHLITATGQRVTLRCSPRSGDLSVYWYQQSLDQGLQFLIQYYNGEERAKGNILERFSAQQFPDLHSELNLSSLELGDSALYFCASSVGSSGNTIYFGEGSWLTVV.